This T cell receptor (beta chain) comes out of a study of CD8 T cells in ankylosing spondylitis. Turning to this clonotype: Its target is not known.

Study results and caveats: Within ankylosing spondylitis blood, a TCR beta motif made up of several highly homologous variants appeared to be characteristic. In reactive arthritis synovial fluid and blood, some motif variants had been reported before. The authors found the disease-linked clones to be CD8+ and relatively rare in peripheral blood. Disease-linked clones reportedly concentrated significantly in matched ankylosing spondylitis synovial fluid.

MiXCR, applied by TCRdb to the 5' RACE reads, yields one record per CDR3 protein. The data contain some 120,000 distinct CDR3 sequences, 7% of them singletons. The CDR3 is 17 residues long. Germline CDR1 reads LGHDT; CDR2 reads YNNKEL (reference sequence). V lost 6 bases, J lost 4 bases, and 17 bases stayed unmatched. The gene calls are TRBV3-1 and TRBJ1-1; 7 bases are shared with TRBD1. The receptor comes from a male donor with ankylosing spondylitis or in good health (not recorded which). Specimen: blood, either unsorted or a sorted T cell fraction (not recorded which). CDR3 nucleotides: TGTGCCAGCAGTCGACAGGGAACAGGGCTGAGGCGCACTGAAGCTTTCTTT. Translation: CASSRQGTGLRRTEAFF.